This is a list of T cell receptor beta chains from one sample in a study of siplizumab effects on memory and regulatory T cells. The table came from immunoSEQ multiplex PCR; TCRdb's copy has only in-frame clones and leaves some out. This table has under 85,000 clones, 88% appearing once. The sequencing sample was made of Tregs sorted from blood. The receptors were sampled from a human donor in good health. Both conserved end residues are part of each CDR3. Each record gives: V gene, J gene, CDR3 protein.

V: TRBV5-6
J: TRBJ2-1
CDR3: CASSLGLAGYNEQFF

V: TRBV19
J: TRBJ2-1
CDR3: CASNWVQGQSVPVF

V: TRBV10-3
J: TRBJ2-6
CDR3: CAISEKDPRGGANVLTF

V: TRBV18
J: TRBJ1-1
CDR3: CASSDASEAFF

V: TRBV5-4
J: TRBJ1-2
CDR3: CASSLIGEVYGYTF

V: TRBV6-1
J: TRBJ2-7
CDR3: CASLGAGLSSYEQYF

V: TRBV7-3
J: TRBJ2-1
CDR3: CASKAQPGLPYNEQFF

V: TRBV25-1
J: TRBJ1-6
CDR3: CASSPGGSYNSPLHF

V: TRBV25-1
J: TRBJ1-1
CDR3: CASSEGREAFF

V: TRBV5-6
J: TRBJ1-2
CDR3: CASEARGAAYGYTF

V: TRBV28
J: TRBJ2-1
CDR3: CASRPSGTGVDEQFF

V: TRBV29-1
J: TRBJ2-3
CDR3: CSVVPGAGATQYF

V: TRBV5-6
J: TRBJ2-2
CDR3: CASSPTGGTGELFF

V: TRBV7-2
J: TRBJ2-3
CDR3: CASSLQGTDTQYF

V: TRBV7-2
J: TRBJ2-1
CDR3: CASSPRATASYNEQFF

V: TRBV19
J: TRBJ2-1
CDR3: CASSMSWASYNEQFF

V: TRBV27
J: TRBJ2-7
CDR3: CASSSLSYEQYF

V: TRBV5-1
J: TRBJ2-3
CDR3: CASSLGLAGADTQYF

V: TRBV4-1
J: TRBJ2-1
CDR3: CASSQEQWQTMRQFF

V: TRBV19
J: TRBJ2-5
CDR3: CASSPLARGETQYF

V: TRBV9
J: TRBJ1-2
CDR3: CASREVDGNYGYTF

V: TRBV29-1
J: TRBJ1-2
CDR3: CSVAQPMRGYTF

V: TRBV30
J: TRBJ1-1
CDR3: CAGKKGGGLMNTEAFF

V: TRBV6-1
J: TRBJ2-3
CDR3: CASSDITTQYF

V: TRBV4-3
J: TRBJ2-1
CDR3: CASSQDSLRSYNEQFF

V: TRBV7-9
J: TRBJ2-2
CDR3: CASSLAGVANTGELFF

V: TRBV5-1
J: TRBJ2-2
CDR3: CASSLGAGELFF

V: TRBV19
J: TRBJ2-3
CDR3: CASSRGSTSLYALTDTQYF